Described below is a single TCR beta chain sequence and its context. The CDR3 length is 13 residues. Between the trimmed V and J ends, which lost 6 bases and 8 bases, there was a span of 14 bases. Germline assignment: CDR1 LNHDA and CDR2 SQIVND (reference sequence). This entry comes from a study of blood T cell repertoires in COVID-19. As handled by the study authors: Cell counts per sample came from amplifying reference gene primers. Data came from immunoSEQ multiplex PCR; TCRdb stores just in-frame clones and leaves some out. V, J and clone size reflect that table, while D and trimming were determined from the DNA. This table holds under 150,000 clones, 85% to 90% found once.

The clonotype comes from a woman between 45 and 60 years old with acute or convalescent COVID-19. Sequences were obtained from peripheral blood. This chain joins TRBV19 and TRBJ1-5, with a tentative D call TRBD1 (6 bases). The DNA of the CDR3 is TGTGCCAGTAGACAGGGTGGATCGAAGCCCCAGCATTTT. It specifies CASRQGGSKPQHF.